Below are 3 T cell receptor beta chains sequenced from a single sample in a study of T cell repertoires in cytomegalovirus infection. TCRdb reanalysed the reads using MiXCR and keeps one entry per CDR3 protein. The table has 550,000 to 700,000 distinct CDR3 sequences, 40% seen once. These receptors have no known antigen. The material sequenced was cultured PBMCs, taken from culture after CMV antigen stimulation. Receptors originate from a human donor in good health (CMV status not recorded). Some clones in this sample may be carry-over from other donors' samples.

The chain recombines TRBV7-6 with TRBJ2-2; the D is unclear. CDR3 length equals 13 residues. The ends were cut back, 5 bases at V and 7 bases at J, with 11 bases in the middle. CDR1 is SGHVS, CDR2 FNYEAQ, per germline. CDR3 in DNA: TGTGCCAGCAGCCGAGCTTCCTACGGGGAGCTGTTTTTT. Amino acids: CASSRASYGELFF.

CDR3 loop: CASSLPGGSTGELFF. CDR3 nucleotide sequence: TGTGCCAGCAGCCTCCCAGGGGGCTCCACCGGGGAGCTGTTTTTT. V is TRBV25-1 and J is TRBJ2-2, with 8 bases that match TRBD1. The CDR3 has 15 amino acids. Trimming at V came to 6 bases and at J to 4 bases, leaving 7 bases not matched to a gene. Germline CDR1 reads MGHDK; CDR2 reads SYGVNS. Based on the CDR3 plus reference TRBV25-1 and TRBJ2-2, the full variable domain is EADIYQTPRYLVIGTGKKITLECSQTMGHDKMYWYQQDPGMELHLIHYSYGVNSTEKGDLSSESTVSRIRTEHFPLTLESARPSHTSQYLCASSLPGGSTGELFFGEGSRLTVL.

The rearrangement links TRBV12-3 or TRBV12-4 to TRBJ1-2; D is possibly TRBD1 (5 bases). The CDR3 is made up of 15 amino acids. Trimming stripped 5 bases from V and 3 bases from J, with 16 bases between. The DNA of the CDR3 is TGTGCCAGCAGTCTCCGGGGGGGGATGTACTATGGCTACACCTTC. Protein sequence: CASSLRGGMYYGYTF.